This entry describes one T cell receptor beta chain. The specificity of this receptor is unknown. No base quality information exists; no much larger clone differs at one position. In the prospective study, participants were about 18 to 100 years old, resided in 20 to 30 geographic areas of the United States, and were enrolled through a virtual design. To assign participants to cohorts, the prospective study relied on clinical history that participants themselves reported in a screening survey and a study questionnaire. In the prospective study, whole blood, serum and a nasopharyngeal or oropharyngeal swab were collected from each participant by mobile phlebotomists. Participants in the prospective study had the option to provide additional blood draws and questionnaires over a 2-month period. Prospective study blood samples were shipped either frozen or at room temperature before DNA extraction.

This specimen belongs to a study of blood T cell repertoires in COVID-19 (dated by TCRdb to about 2020). Some background on the complete study: Collaborator samples came from the United States, Italy and Spain and covered acute and convalescent phases of COVID-19. A de-identified subject ID, COVID-19 status, age in years and sex were almost always included in the sample metadata. Samples were obtained from the ongoing ImmuneRACE study (first 160 participants) and from over 1,000 subjects provided by 6 global collaborators. A freely available public database, intended as a resource for researchers studying the immune response to SARS-CoV-2, is where the repertoires were released. Deeply sampled blood TCRbeta repertoires from subjects exposed to, actively infected with, or recovered from COVID-19 were included in the dataset. The material from the prospective study consisted of cDNA or gDNA derived from T cells, B-cell-depleted T cells, or PBMCs. Where HLA class I and class II types were available, the types were taken from metadata supplied by the sample provider, not from assay-based typing. Results the study describes overall, beyond this receptor: How much clinical and demographic metadata was included differed by source and by participant, and the metadata was provided uncurated.

TCRbeta CDR3 regions were amplified from genomic DNA using the immunoSEQ Assay, a bias-controlled multiplex PCR. In the authors' own workflow: The number of nucleated cells in each sample was estimated from the amplification of reference gene primers within the assay. To quantify the absolute abundance of each unique TCRbeta CDR3 rearrangement, sequence reads were collapsed and filtered. For each sample, productive Simpson clonality was calculated as the square root of Simpson's diversity index across productive rearrangements. TCRdb holds this immuneACCESS table with in-frame rearrangements only. Some clones are missing; in checked studies, unresolved V genes explain under half, and the rest has no known cause. For V, J and clone size, that table is used; D and trimming come from the DNA. Here the sample has around 230,000 clones; about 91% occur a single time. The top ten clonotypes cover 2% to 3% of the sample.

Material for sequencing was PBMCs or T cells enriched from blood (not recorded which). The sequence came from a woman aged 40 to 49 with acute COVID-19.

The sequence in DNA is TGTGCCAGCAGCGGCAACAGGGCTGCAGATACGCAGTATTTT. This yields the protein CASSGNRAADTQYF. The rearranged chain carries TRBV9 and TRBJ2-3; a tentative D call is TRBD1 (6 bases match). V gives up 3 bases and J gives up 4 bases, and the segment between their germline ends measures 12 bases. The CDR3 starts with the cysteine, ends with the phenylalanine, and has 14 residues. The sequence is cut down to CDR3 DNA, 42 bases in frame from base 1. CDR1 and CDR2, looked up from the germline V gene, are SGDLS and YYNGEE.